The present TCR beta chain was sequenced within a study of T cell repertoires in cytomegalovirus infection. Study-level information: Recently identified HLA-C-restricted and well-studied HLA-B-restricted CMV epitopes were used. Public TCR beta signatures indicated both CMV infection and matching HLA type.

Trimming stripped 2 bases from V and 0 bases from J, with 8 bases between. The germline CDR1 and CDR2 sequences are MNHNY and SVGAGI (reference sequence). The CDR3 spans 14 residues. Study-level findings and limits: Individuals carrying CMV plus the relevant HLA were identified by cumulative frequency of public TCR beta families. HLA-C-restricted CMV-specific TCR beta clonotypes prevailed in the ex vivo response.

TCRdb re-analysed the reads in MiXCR, keeping a single row per CDR3 protein. The data contain 570,000 or so distinct CDR3 sequences, approximately 40% of them singletons. On this clonotype: The antigen is unknown.

V and J are TRBV6-6 and TRBJ2-7; D gene uncertain. The material sequenced was cultured PBMCs, taken from culture after CMV antigen stimulation. The sequence derives from a human donor in good health (CMV status not recorded). Some clones in this sample may be carry-over from other donors' samples. The CDR3 sequence: CASSYMESSYEQYF. CDR3 nucleotide sequence: TGTGCCAGCAGTTACATGGAGAGCTCCTACGAGCAGTACTTC.